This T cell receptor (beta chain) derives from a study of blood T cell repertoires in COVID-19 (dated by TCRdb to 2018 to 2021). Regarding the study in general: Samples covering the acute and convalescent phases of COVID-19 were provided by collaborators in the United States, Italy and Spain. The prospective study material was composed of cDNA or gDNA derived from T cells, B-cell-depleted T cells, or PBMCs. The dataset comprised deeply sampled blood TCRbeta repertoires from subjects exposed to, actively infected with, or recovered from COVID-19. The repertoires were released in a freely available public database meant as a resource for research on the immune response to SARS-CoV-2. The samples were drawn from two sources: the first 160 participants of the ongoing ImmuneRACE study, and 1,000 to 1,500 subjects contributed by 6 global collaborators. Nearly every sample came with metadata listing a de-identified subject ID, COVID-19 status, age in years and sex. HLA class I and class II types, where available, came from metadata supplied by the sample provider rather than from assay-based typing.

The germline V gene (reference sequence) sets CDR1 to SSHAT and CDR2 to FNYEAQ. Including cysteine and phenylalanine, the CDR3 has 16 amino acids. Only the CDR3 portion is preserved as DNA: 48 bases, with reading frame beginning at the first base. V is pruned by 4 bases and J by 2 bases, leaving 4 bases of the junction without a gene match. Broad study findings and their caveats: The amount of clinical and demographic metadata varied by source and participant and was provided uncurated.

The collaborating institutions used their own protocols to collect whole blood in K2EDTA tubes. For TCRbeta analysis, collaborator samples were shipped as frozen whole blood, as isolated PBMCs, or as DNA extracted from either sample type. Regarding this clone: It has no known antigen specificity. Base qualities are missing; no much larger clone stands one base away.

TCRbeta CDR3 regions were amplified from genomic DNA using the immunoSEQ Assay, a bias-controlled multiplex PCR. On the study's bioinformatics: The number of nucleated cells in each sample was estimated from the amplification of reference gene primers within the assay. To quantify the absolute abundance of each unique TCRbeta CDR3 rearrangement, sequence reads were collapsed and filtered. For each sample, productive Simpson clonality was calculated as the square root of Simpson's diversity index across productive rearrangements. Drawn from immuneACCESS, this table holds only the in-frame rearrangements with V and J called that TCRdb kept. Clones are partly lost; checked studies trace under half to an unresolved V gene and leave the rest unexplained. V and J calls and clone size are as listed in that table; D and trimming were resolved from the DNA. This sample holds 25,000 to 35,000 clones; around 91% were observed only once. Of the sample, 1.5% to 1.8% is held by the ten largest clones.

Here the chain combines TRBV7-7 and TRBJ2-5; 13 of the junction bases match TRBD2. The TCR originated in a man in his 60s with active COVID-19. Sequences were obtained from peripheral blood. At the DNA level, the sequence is TGTGCCAGCAGCTCTGGACTAGCGGGGGCTCAAGAGACCCAGTACTTC. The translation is CASSSGLAGAQETQYF.